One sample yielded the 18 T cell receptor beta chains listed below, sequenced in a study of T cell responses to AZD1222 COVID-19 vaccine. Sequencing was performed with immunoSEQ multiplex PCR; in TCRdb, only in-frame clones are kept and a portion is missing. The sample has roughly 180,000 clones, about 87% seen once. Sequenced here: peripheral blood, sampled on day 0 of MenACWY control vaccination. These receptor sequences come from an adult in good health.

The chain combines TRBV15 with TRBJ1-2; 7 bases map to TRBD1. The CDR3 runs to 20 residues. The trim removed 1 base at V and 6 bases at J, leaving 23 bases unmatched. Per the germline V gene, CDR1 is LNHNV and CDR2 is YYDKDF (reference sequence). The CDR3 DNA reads TGTGCCACCAGCAGAGTCCCCCTGAGACAGGGCCTCCGGACTTATCATGGCTACACCTTC. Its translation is CATSRVPLRQGLRTYHGYTF.

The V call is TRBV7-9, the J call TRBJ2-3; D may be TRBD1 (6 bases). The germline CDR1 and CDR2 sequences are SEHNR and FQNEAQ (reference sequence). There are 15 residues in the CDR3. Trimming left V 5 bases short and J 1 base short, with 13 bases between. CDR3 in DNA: TGTGCCAGCAGCCCGAAGGGGGTGGGCACAGATACGCAGTATTTT. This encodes CASSPKGVGTDTQYF.

CDR3 nucleotides: TGTGCCAGCAGCTTAACGGACTCCTCTTACGAGCAGTACTTC. Amino acids: CASSLTDSSYEQYF. The rearrangement joins TRBV7-3 to TRBJ2-7; weak D call: TRBD2 (5 bases). Germline V lookup: CDR1 SGHTA, CDR2 FQGTGA. Trimming left V 0 bases short and J 4 bases short, with 10 bases between. CDR3 length: 14 amino acids. The entire variable domain, with the rest obtained from reference TRBV7-3 and TRBJ2-7, is as follows: GAGVSQTPSNKVTEKGKYVELRCDPISGHTALYWYRQSLGQGPEFLIYFQGTGAADDSGLPNDRFFAVRPEGSVSTLKIQRTERGDSAVYLCASSLTDSSYEQYFGPGTRLTVT.

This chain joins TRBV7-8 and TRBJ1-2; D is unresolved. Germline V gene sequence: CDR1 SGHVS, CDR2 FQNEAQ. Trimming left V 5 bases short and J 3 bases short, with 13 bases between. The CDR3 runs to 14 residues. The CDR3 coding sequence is TGTGCCAGCAGCCCCGTTTCGACTTACTATGGCTACACCTTC. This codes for CASSPVSTYYGYTF.

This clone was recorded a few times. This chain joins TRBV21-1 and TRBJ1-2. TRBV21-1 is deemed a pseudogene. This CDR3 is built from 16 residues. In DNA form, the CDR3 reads TGTGCCAGCAGCAAAGTGGCAGCCTTTGGAGACTATGGCTACACCTTC. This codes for CASSKVAAFGDYGYTF.

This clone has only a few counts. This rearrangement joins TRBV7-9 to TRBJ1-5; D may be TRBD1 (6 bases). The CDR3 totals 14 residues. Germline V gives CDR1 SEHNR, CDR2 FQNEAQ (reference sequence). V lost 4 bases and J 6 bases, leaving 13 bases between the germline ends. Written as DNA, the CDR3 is TGTGCCAGCAGCTCGACAGGCCTAAGTCAGCCCCAGCATTTT. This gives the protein CASSSTGLSQPQHF.

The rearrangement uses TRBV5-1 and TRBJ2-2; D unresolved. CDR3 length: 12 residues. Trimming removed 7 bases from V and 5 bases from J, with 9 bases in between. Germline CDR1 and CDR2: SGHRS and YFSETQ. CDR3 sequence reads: CASAVGTGELFF. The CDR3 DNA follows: TGCGCCAGCGCGGTAGGGACCGGGGAGCTGTTTTTT.

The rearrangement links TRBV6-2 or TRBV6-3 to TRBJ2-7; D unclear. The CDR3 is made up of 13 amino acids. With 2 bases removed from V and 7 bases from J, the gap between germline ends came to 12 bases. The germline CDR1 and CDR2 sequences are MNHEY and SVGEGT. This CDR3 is CASSYAQHGEQYF. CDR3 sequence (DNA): TGTGCCAGCAGTTACGCTCAGCATGGGGAGCAGTACTTC.

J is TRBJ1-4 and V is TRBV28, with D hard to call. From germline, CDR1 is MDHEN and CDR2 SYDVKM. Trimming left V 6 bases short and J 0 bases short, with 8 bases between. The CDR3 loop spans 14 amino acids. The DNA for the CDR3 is TGTGCCAGCAGCTGGGGAGCAACTAATGAAAAACTGTTTTTT. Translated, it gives CASSWGATNEKLFF.

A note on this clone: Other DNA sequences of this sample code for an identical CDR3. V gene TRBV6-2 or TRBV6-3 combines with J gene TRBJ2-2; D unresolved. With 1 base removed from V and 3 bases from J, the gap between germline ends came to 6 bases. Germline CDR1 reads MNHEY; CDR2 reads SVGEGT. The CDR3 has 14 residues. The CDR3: CASSYLGYTGELFF. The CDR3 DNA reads TGTGCCAGCAGTTACTTAGGATACACCGGGGAGCTGTTTTTT.

CDR3 in amino acids: CASSQPPGDSPLHF. Here the CDR3 DNA reads TGCGCCAGCAGCCAGCCCCCCGGGGATTCACCCCTCCACTTT. The genes are TRBV4-1 and TRBJ1-6; D uncertain. With 3 bases removed from V and 8 bases from J, the gap between germline ends came to 11 bases. This CDR3 comprises 14 residues. Germline CDR1 is MGHRA and CDR2 is YSYEKL.

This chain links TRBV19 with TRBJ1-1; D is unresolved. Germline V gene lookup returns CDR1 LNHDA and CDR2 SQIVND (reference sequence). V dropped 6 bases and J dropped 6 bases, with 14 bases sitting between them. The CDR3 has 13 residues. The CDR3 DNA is TGTGCCAGTAGAGGCGCTGTTGGACCTGAAGCTTTCTTT. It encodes CASRGAVGPEAFF. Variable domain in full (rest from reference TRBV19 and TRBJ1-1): DGGITQSPKYLFRKEGQNVTLSCEQNLNHDAMYWYRQDPGQGLRLIYYSQIVNDFQKGDIAEGYSVSREKKESFPLTVTSAQKNPTAFYLCASRGAVGPEAFFGQGTRLTVV.

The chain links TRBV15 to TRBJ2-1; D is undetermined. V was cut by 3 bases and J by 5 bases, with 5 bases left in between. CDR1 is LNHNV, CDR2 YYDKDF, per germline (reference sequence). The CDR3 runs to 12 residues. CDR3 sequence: CATSRYNNEQFF. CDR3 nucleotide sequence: TGTGCCACCAGCAGGTACAACAATGAGCAGTTCTTC.

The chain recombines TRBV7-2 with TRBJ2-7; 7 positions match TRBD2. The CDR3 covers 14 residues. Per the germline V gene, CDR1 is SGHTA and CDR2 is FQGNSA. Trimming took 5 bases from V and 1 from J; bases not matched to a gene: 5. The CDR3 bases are TGTGCCAGCAGCCAACTAGCGCCATCCTACGAGCAGTACTTC. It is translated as CASSQLAPSYEQYF.

The CDR3, as DNA: TGTGCCAGCAGTGAAGCGCTTCCAGGGGGCTCCTACAATGAGCAGTTCTTC. It translates to CASSEALPGGSYNEQFF. The chain has TRBV6-1 and TRBJ2-1, with TRBD1 identical over 7 bases. Germline-derived CDR1 and CDR2 are MNHNS and SASEGT. J gave up 0 bases and V 0 bases, and 5 bases lay outside the gene matches. The CDR3 totals 17 residues.

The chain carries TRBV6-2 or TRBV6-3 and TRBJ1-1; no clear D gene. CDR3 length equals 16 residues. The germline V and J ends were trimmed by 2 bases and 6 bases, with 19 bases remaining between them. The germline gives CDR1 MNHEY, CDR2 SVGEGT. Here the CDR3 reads CASSYPRAGIGAEAFF. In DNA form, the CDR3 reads TGTGCCAGCAGTTACCCCCGGGCAGGTATTGGTGCTGAAGCTTTCTTT.

CDR3 in DNA: TGCGCCAGCAGCCCCTCGGGGGGGGCGGGGGCCACCTACGAGCAGTACTTC. As protein: CASSPSGGAGATYEQYF. The chain uses TRBV5-1 and TRBJ2-7, with TRBD2 matching 8 bases. After removal of 4 bases from V and 2 bases from J, the junction contained 14 bases not matched to a gene. Germline CDR1 and CDR2: SGHRS and YFSETQ. The length of the CDR3 is 17 residues.

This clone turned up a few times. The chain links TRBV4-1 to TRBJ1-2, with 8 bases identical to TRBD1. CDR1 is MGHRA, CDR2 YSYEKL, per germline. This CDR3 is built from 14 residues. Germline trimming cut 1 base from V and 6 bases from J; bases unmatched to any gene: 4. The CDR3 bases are TGCGCCAGCAGCCAAGCTACAGGGGGAGATGGCTACACCTTC. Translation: CASSQATGGDGYTF.